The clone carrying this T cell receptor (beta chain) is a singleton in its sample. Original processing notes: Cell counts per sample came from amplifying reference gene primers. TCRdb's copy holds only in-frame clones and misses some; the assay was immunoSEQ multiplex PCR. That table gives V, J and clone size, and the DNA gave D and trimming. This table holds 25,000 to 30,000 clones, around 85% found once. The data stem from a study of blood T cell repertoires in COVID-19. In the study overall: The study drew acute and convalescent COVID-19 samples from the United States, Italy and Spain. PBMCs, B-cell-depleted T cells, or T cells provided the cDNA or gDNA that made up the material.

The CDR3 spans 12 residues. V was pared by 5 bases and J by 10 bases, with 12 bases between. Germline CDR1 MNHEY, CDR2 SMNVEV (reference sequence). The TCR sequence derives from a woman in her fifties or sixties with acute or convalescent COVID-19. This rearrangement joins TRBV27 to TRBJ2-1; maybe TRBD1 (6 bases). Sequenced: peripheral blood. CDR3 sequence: CASSPTGHEQFF. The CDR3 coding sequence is TGTGCCAGCAGTCCGACAGGACACGAGCAGTTCTTC.